Listed here is a single TCR beta chain. The data were obtained in a study of shared T cell receptors in the human thymus. The V end was cut by 4 bases, the J end by 8 bases, with 15 bases between. The CDR3 runs to 13 residues. From germline, CDR1 is SGHDT and CDR2 YYEEEE. TCRdb keeps only in-frame clones here, not all; method: immunoSEQ multiplex PCR. This table has more than 300,000 clones, just under 95% appearing once. The V call is TRBV5-6, the J call TRBJ1-2, with D unclear. Sequencing input: thymocytes. The origin of this receptor is a human donor. The CDR3 loop is CASSVRGNGGYTF. CDR3 nucleotides: TGTGCCAGCAGCGTGAGAGGGAATGGAGGCTACACCTTC.